What follows is one T cell receptor (beta chain) and its context. Its antigen is unknown. These data are taken from a study of shared clonotypes between healthy human individuals. Study at large: CD8 memory received one plate per donor, CD8 naive two, CD4 memory three and CD4 naive three.

CD45RO negativity and positive selection for CCR7 defined naive CD8 cells, a population that excluded terminally differentiated effector memory CD45RA+ cells. Caucasian adults residing in Nashville, Tennessee made up all the donors. General observations from the study: Memory subsets had estimated richness that was generally smaller than that of naive subsets. It was expected that sequencing depth would affect clonotype sharing among donors.

TCRdb keeps only in-frame clones here, not all; method: immunoSEQ multiplex PCR. The sample consists of some 580,000 clones, more than 95% of them appearing once. The sample taken for sequencing was naive CD8+ T cells sorted from blood. This TCR was sampled from a young man in good health.

The CDR3 bases are TGTGCCAGCAGTCTCGAGACAGGGGCCGGGGAGCTGTTTTTT. It codes for CASSLETGAGELFF. The rearrangement uses TRBV27 and TRBJ2-2; 8 positions agree with TRBD1. Losses at the gene ends were 5 bases for V and 6 bases for J; bases not matched to a gene: 5. CDR3 length equals 14 residues. The germline CDR1 and CDR2 sequences are MNHEY and SMNVEV (reference sequence).